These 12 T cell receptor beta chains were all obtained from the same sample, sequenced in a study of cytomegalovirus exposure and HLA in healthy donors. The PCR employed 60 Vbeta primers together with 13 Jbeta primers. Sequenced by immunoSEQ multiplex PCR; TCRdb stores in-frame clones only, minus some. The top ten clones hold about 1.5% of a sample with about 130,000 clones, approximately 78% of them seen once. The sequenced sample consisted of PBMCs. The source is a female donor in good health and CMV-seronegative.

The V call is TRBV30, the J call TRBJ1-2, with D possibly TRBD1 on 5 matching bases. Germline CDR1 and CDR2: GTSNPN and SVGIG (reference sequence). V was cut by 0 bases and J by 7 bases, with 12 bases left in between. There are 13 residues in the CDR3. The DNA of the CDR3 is TGTGCCTGGAGTGTAATAAGGGGCTCTGGCTACACCTTC. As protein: CAWSVIRGSGYTF. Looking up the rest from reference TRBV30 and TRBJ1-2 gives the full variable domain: SQTIHQWPATLVQPVGSPLSLECTVEGTSNPNLYWYRQAAGRGLQLLFYSVGIGQISSEVPQNLSASRPQDRQFILSSKKLLLSDSGFYLCAWSVIRGSGYTFGSGTRLTVV.

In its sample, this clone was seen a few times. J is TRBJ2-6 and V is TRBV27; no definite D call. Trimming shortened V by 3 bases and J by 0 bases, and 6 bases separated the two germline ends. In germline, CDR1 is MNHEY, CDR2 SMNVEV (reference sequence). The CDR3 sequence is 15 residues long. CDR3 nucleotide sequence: TGTGCCAGCAGTTTGAGGCACTCTGGGGCCAACGTCCTGACTTTC. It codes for CASSLRHSGANVLTF.

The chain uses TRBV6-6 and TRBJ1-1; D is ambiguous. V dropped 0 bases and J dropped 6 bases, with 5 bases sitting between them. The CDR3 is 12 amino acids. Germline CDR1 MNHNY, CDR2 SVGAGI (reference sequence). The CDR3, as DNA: TGTGCCAGCAGTTACTCGAGCGCTGAAGCTTTCTTT. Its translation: CASSYSSAEAFF.

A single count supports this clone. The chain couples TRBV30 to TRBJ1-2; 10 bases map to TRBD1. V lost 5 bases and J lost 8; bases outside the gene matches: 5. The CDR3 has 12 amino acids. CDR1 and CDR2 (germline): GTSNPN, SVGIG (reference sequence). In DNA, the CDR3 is TGTGCCTGGTCCGGGACAGGGGAGGGCTACACCTTC. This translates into CAWSGTGEGYTF.

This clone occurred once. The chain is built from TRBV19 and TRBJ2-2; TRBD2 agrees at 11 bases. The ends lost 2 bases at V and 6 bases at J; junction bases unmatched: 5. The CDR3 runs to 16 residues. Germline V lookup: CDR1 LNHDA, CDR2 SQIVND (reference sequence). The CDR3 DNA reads TGTGCCAGTAGTATAACGACTAGCGGGATCCCCGGGGAGCTGTTTTTT. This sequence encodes CASSITTSGIPGELFF.

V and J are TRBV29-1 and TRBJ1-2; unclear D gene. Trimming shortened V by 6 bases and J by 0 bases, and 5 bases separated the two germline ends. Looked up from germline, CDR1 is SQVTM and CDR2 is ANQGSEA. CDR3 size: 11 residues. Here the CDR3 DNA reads TGCAGCGTCCTAGCTAACTATGGCTACACCTTC. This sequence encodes CSVLANYGYTF.

This CDR3 is CSVEDGGGTYNEQFF. The CDR3, as DNA: TGCAGCGTTGAAGATGGCGGGGGGACCTACAATGAGCAGTTCTTC. The chain combines TRBV29-1 with TRBJ2-1; 8 positions agree with TRBD2. Germline V CDR1 and CDR2: SQVTM, ANQGSEA. V gave up 0 bases and J gave up 2 bases; unmatched junction bases: 3. The CDR3 is 15 amino acids.

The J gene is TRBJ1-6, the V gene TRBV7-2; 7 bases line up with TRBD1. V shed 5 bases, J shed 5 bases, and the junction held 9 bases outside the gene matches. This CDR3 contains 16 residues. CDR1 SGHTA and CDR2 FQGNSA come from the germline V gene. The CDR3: CASSLLATGNNSPLHF. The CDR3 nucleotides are TGTGCCAGCAGCCTACTCGCGACAGGGAATAATTCACCCCTCCACTTT.

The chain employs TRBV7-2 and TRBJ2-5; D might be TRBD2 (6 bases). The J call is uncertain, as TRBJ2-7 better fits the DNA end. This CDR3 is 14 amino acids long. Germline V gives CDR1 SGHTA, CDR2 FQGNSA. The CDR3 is CASSPSTGTYEQYF. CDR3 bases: TGTGCCAGCAGCCCATCAACGGGGACTTACGAGCAGTACTTC.

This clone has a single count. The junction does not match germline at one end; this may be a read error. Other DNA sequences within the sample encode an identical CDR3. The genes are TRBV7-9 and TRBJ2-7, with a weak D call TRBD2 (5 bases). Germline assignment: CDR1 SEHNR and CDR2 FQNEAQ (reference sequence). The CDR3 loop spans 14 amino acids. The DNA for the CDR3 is TGTGCCAGCAGCCCCAACCCGGGGTCTCACGAGCAGTACTTT. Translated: CASSPNPGSHEQYF. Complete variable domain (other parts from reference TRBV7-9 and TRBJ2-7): DTGVSQNPRHKITKRGQNVTFRCDPISEHNRLYWYRQTLGQGPEFLTYFQNEAQLEKSRLLSDRFSAERPKGSFSTLEIQRTEQGDSAMYLCASSPNPGSHEQYFGPGTRLTVT.

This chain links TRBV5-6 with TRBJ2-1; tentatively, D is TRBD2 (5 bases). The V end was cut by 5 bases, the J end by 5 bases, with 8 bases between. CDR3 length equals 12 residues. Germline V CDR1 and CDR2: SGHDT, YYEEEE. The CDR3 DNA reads TGTGCCAGCAGTCCCGGGGACAATGAGCAGTTCTTC. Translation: CASSPGDNEQFF.

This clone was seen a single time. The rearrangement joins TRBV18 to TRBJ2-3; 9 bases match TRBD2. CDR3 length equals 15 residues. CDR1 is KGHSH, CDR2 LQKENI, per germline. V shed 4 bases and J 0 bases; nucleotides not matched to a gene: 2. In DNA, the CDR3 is TGTGCCAGCTCACAGACTAGCGGAAGCACAGATACGCAGTATTTT. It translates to CASSQTSGSTDTQYF.